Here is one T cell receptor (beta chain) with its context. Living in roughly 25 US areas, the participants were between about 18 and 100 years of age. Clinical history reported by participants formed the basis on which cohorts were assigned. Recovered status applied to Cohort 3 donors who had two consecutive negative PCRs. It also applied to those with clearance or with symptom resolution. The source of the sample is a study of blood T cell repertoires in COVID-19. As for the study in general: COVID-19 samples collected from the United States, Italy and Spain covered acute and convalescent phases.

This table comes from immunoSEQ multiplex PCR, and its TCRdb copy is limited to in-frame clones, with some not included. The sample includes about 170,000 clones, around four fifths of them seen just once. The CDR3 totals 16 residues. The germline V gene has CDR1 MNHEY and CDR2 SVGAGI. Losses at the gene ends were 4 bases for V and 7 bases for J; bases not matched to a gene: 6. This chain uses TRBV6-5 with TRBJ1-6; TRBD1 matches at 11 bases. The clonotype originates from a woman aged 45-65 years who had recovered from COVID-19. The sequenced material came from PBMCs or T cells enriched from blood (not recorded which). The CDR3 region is CASSLTGTGGNSPLHF. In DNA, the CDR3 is TGTGCCAGCAGTTTAACCGGGACAGGGGGAAATTCACCCCTCCACTTT.